The rows below give T cell receptor beta chains drawn from one sample of a study of cytomegalovirus exposure and HLA in healthy donors. The assay was immunoSEQ multiplex PCR, and TCRdb's table has in-frame clones only and misses some. This table holds 100,000 to 150,000 clones, approximately 80% found once. The specimen sequenced was PBMCs. These receptors originate from a woman in her thirties or forties in good health and CMV-seropositive. Each CDR3 is given with its conserved first and last residue. The D gene is left open where the match is weak. Rows may omit the clone size; those that give it use once, few, many or a size class.

J gene	clone size	D gene	V gene	CDR3 DNA	CDR3 protein
TRBJ1-2	NA	NA	TRBV6-5	TGTGCCAGCAGCGACAGGAACTATGGCTACACCTTC	CASSDRNYGYTF
TRBJ1-1	NA	TRBD1	TRBV7-2	TGTGCCAGCAGCTCTCCCGGGACAGTTTCGGAAGCTTTCTTT	CASSSPGTVSEAFF
TRBJ2-7	NA	NA	TRBV28	TGTGCCAGCGGGTTAGCTAGGTTTTCCTACGAGCAGTACTTC	CASGLARFSYEQYF
TRBJ1-1	NA	NA	TRBV19	TGTGCCAGTAGTATGAGAAACACTGAAGCTTTCTTT	CASSMRNTEAFF
TRBJ1-6	few	NA	TRBV4-2	TGTGCCAGCAGCCTTCCCGCAAGAGATTCACCCCTCCACTTT	CASSLPARDSPLHF
TRBJ2-1	once	TRBD2	TRBV5-1	TGCGCCAGCAGCCCACTAGCGGGGGTTCACAATGAGCAGTTCTTC	CASSPLAGVHNEQFF
TRBJ2-3	NA	NA	TRBV14	TGTGCCAGCAGCCAAGGGAAACAGTGGAGCACAGATACGCAGTATTTT	CASSQGKQWSTDTQYF
TRBJ1-2	NA	NA	TRBV18	TGTGCCAGCTCACCATTGGACAGAGCCTTAGGGGGTGGCTACACCTTC	CASSPLDRALGGGYTF
TRBJ2-1	few	TRBD2	TRBV5-1	TGCGCCAGCAGCTTGGTTAGCGGGGGGGGCAATGAGCAGTTCTTC	CASSLVSGGGNEQFF
TRBJ2-7	NA	NA	TRBV9	TGTGCCAGCAGCCCCCCTGGACAGAGCTACGAGCAGTACTTC	CASSPPGQSYEQYF
TRBJ2-1	NA	TRBD2	TRBV19	TGTGCCAGTAGTATAGAATCGGGGGGTAATGAGCAGTTCTTC	CASSIESGGNEQFF
TRBJ1-4	NA	NA	TRBV7-8	TGTGCCAGCAGCTCAGACAGGGAAAAACTGTTTTTT	CASSSDREKLFF
TRBJ2-2	NA	NA	TRBV7-2	TGTGCCAGCAGCTTAATCAGGGCGGGAGGGGAGCTGTTTTTT	CASSLIRAGGELFF
TRBJ2-5	NA	NA	TRBV5-1	TGCGCCAGCAGCACGTGGGACTTTCAAGAGACCCAGTACTTC	CASSTWDFQETQYF
TRBJ2-1	NA	TRBD2	TRBV4-2	TGTGCCAGCAGTAGGACTAGCGGCTTTACCAATGAGCAGTTCTTC	CASSRTSGFTNEQFF
TRBJ1-5	NA	TRBD1	TRBV27	TGTGCCAGCAGTTTATCGACAGGGGTGGATCAGCCCCAGCATTTT	CASSLSTGVDQPQHF
TRBJ2-3	NA	TRBD2	TRBV2	TGTGCCAGCAGTGTGGGACTAGCGGGAACAGATACGCAGTATTTT	CASSVGLAGTDTQYF
TRBJ2-7	NA	TRBD2	TRBV4-2	TGTGCCAGCAGCCAAGAGCTAGCGGGACCGTACGAGCAGTACTTC	CASSQELAGPYEQYF
TRBJ2-5	NA	TRBD1	TRBV15	TGTGCCACCAACAAGGGGGGACAGGGTCGGGAGGCCCAGTACTTC	CATNKGGQGREAQYF
TRBJ1-1	NA	NA	TRBV5-1	TGCGCCAGCAGCCCTTGGCGGGGGGTTACGTTGGCTGAAGCTTTCTTT	CASSPWRGVTLAEAFF
TRBJ1-2	NA	TRBD1	TRBV5-5	TGTGCCAGCACCCTTGAAGGCAGGGGGCACGGCTATGGCTACACCTTC	CASTLEGRGHGYGYTF
TRBJ2-7	NA	NA	TRBV7-2	TGTGCCAGCAGCTTACAGGGGTACGAGCAGTACTTC	CASSLQGYEQYF
TRBJ2-1	NA	TRBD2	TRBV5-6	TGTGCCAGCAGCTTGGTGGGGCGGGGGGTAAATGAGCAGTTCTTC	CASSLVGRGVNEQFF
TRBJ2-2	NA	TRBD1	TRBV27	TGTGCCAGCAGTCGACAGGGGGCGCTCATCGGGGAGCTGTTTTTT	CASSRQGALIGELFF
TRBJ1-5	NA	NA	TRBV2	TGTGCCAGCAGTGAAGTGCGGACAGAGAGCTATCAGCCCCAGCATTTT	CASSEVRTESYQPQHF
TRBJ2-7	NA	TRBD2	TRBV7-8	TGTGCCAGCAGCTTAGGCGGACTAGTTTCCTGCGAGCAGTACTTC	CASSLGGLVSCEQYF
TRBJ1-4	once	NA	TRBV7-2	TGTGCCACCTCGGGTGTGAATGAAAAACTGTTTTTT	CATSGVNEKLFF
TRBJ2-1	NA	TRBD2	TRBV6-5	TGTGCCAGCACTCCCACTGTGGGACTACCTAATGAGCAGTTCTTC	CASTPTVGLPNEQFF
TRBJ1-2	few	NA	TRBV19	TGTGCCAGTAGTATATTGAACAGGCCCTATGGCTACACCTTC	CASSILNRPYGYTF